Each of the 7 T cell receptor beta chains below was sequenced from the same sample in a study of CD8 T cells in Susac syndrome. Reverse transcription of roughly 0.5 to 1 ug RNA was performed with random hexamers. TCRdb called the immunoSEQ multiplex PCR reads again in MiXCR, with one record for every CDR3 protein. Altogether about 120,000 distinct CDR3 sequences are present, just under 95% being singletons, with the ten largest covering about 0.19%. Sample: CD8+ T cells from PBMCs. These receptors all come from a human donor with Susac syndrome.

The chain has TRBV9 and TRBJ2-3, with D perhaps matching TRBD2 (6 bases). Germline V gives CDR1 SGDLS, CDR2 YYNGEE. Trimming took 0 bases from V and 3 from J, leaving 23 bases between them. The CDR3 has 19 residues. For the CDR3, the DNA is TGTGCCAGCAGCGTAGAGGGGAGCTGGGCCGGGAGCTGGACAGATACGCAGTATTTT. Encoded protein: CASSVEGSWAGSWTDTQYF.

The chain employs TRBV11-2 and TRBJ2-5; D remains ambiguous. Germline assignment: CDR1 SGHAT and CDR2 FQNNGV. V was pared by 4 bases and J by 4 bases, with 7 bases between. The CDR3 runs 12 residues. The CDR3 region has the DNA TGTGCCAGCAGCTATGAAGCAGAGACCCAGTACTTC. Protein product: CASSYEAETQYF.

The chain couples TRBV7-3 to TRBJ2-1; TRBD1 matches 7 bases. Per germline, CDR1 SGHTA and CDR2 FQGTGA. The CDR3 is 15 amino acids. Germline trimming cut 3 bases from V and 5 bases from J; bases unmatched to any gene: 7. DNA for the CDR3: TGTGCCAGCAGCTTCCGACAGGGCTTGAACAATGAGCAGTTCTTC. Its protein is CASSFRQGLNNEQFF.

This clonotype was recorded only once. The chain uses TRBV21-1 and TRBJ2-5. TRBV21-1 is an annotated pseudogene. The CDR3 covers 14 residues. CDR3: CASSKAGDEETQYF. As DNA, the CDR3 is TGTGCCAGCAGCAAAGCCGGGGATGAAGAGACCCAGTACTTC.

V and J are TRBV5-6 and TRBJ2-7, with D unclear. The CDR3 length is 12 residues. V was clipped by 4 bases and J by 9 bases, with 14 bases between them. The germline V gene encodes CDR1 SGHDT and CDR2 YYEEEE. In DNA, the CDR3 is TGTGCCAGCAGCGTCCCTGGACGATGGCAGTACTTC. It encodes CASSVPGRWQYF.

The V and J genes are TRBV7-9 and TRBJ2-7, with D possibly being TRBD2 (5 bases). This CDR3 region has 15 residues. The V end lost 1 base, the J end lost 2 bases, and 12 bases lay between the germline ends. Germline loops: CDR1 SEHNR, CDR2 FQNEAQ (reference sequence). Here the CDR3 reads CASSLGGPITYEQYF. DNA of the CDR3: TGTGCCAGCAGCTTAGGCGGGCCTATAACCTACGAGCAGTACTTC.

The gene calls are TRBV2 and TRBJ1-1; the match to TRBD1 covers 9 bases. The CDR3 runs to 13 residues. The ends lost 5 bases at V and 7 bases at J; junction bases unmatched: 5. CDR1 and CDR2 from the germline V gene are SNHLY and FYNNEI. The CDR3 loop reads CASSSTGGYEAFF. The CDR3 DNA follows: TGTGCCAGCAGTTCTACAGGGGGCTATGAAGCTTTCTTT.